These 15 T cell receptor beta chains came from one sample sequenced in a study of blood T cell repertoires in COVID-19. Method: immunoSEQ multiplex PCR; TCRdb's copy keeps in-frame clones and lacks some. Of 90,000 to 100,000 clones in the sample, roughly 89% were seen once. Sequenced: peripheral blood. The receptors were sampled from a man between 65 and 85 years old with active or convalescent COVID-19.

The V gene is TRBV2, the J gene TRBJ2-1, with a weak D call TRBD1 (5 bases). The CDR3 sequence is 15 residues long. The germline V and J ends were trimmed by 1 base and 2 bases, with 9 bases remaining between them. The germline V gene has CDR1 SNHLY and CDR2 FYNNEI. The CDR3 spells CASSEEGFAYNEQFF. The CDR3 DNA reads as TGTGCCAGCAGTGAAGAGGGGTTCGCCTACAATGAGCAGTTCTTC.

This clone was found a few times. The V call is TRBV5-1, the J call TRBJ1-1; D gene ambiguous. From germline, CDR1 is SGHRS and CDR2 YFSETQ. Trimming removed 1 base at V and 1 base at J, with 11 bases between. The CDR3 is 15 amino acids. CDR3 DNA sequence: TGCGCCAGCAGCTTGATCCAGGCCTCGAACACTGAAGCTTTCTTT. The encoded protein is CASSLIQASNTEAFF.

The chain uses TRBV9 and TRBJ2-3; TRBD2 aligns across 8 bases. CDR1 and CDR2 (germline): SGDLS, YYNGEE. The CDR3 is 14 residues long. Unmatched junction bases numbered 6, after V lost 4 bases and J lost 5 bases. The CDR3: CASSPRGGGDTQYF. The CDR3 DNA follows: TGTGCCAGCAGCCCTCGGGGGGGAGGAGATACGCAGTATTTT.

This sequence joins TRBV11-3 and TRBJ2-5, with TRBD2 as a possible D gene (5 bases). The CDR3 is 13 residues long. Trimming shortened V by 5 bases and J by 9 bases, and 16 bases separated the two germline ends. Germline CDR1 SGHNT, CDR2 YENEEA. CDR3 sequence: CASSRSSDGAQYF. CDR3 coding DNA: TGTGCCAGCAGCCGGAGCAGTGACGGGGCCCAGTACTTC.

The genes are TRBV10-3 and TRBJ1-5; 8 bases line up with TRBD1. The ends lost 2 bases at V and 6 bases at J; junction bases unmatched: 3. This CDR3 is 14 amino acids long. CDR1 and CDR2 from the germline V gene are ENHRY and SYGVKD. This chain's CDR3 is CAISEDRGSQPQHF. The CDR3, as DNA: TGTGCCATCAGTGAGGACAGGGGAAGTCAGCCCCAGCATTTT.

V and J are TRBV20-1 and TRBJ2-5, with TRBD2 as a possible D gene (5 bases). The CDR3 runs to 11 residues. V was clipped by 1 base and J by 7 bases, with 7 bases between them. Germline values: CDR1 DFQATT, CDR2 SNEGSKA (reference sequence). CDR3 in amino acids: CSARGGATQYF. CDR3 sequence (DNA): TGCAGTGCTAGAGGGGGAGCGACCCAGTACTTC.

V usage is TRBV7-2 and J usage is TRBJ2-2, with TRBD1 matching over 8 bases. Germline V lookup: CDR1 SGHTA, CDR2 FQGNSA. This CDR3 is 16 amino acids long. The J segment lost 4 bases and the V segment lost 4 bases, leaving 8 bases of the junction unmatched. CDR3 bases: TGTGCCAGCAGCTCCCGGCAGGGGGCGCGCACCGGGGAGCTGTTTTTT. This sequence encodes CASSSRQGARTGELFF.

The sample holds a few counts of this clone. The CDR3 DNA sequence: TGTGCCTGGAGCCAGTCTAGGAACGAGCAGTACTTC. Its translation: CAWSQSRNEQYF. The chain combines TRBV30 with TRBJ2-7, with D hard to call. V lost 3 bases, J lost 5 bases, and 11 bases lay in between. The germline gives CDR1 GTSNPN, CDR2 SVGIG (reference sequence). The CDR3 extends over 12 amino acids. Filled out from reference TRBV30 and TRBJ2-7, the complete variable domain reads SQTIHQWPATLVQPVGSPLSLECTVEGTSNPNLYWYRQAAGRGLQLLFYSVGIGQISSEVPQNLSASRPQDRQFILSSKKLLLSDSGFYLCAWSQSRNEQYFGPGTRLTVT.

The chain combines TRBV30 with TRBJ2-7; 9 bases match TRBD1. The CDR3 is 13 residues long. Unmatched junction bases numbered 4, after V lost 5 bases and J lost 2 bases. Germline V gene data show CDR1 as GTSNPN and CDR2 as SVGIG (reference sequence). In DNA form, the CDR3 reads TGTGCCTGGGACAGGGGGGGAACCTACGAGCAGTACTTC. Amino acids: CAWDRGGTYEQYF.

The chain carries TRBV24-1 and TRBJ1-2, with 11 positions matching TRBD1. Germline trimming cut 4 bases from V and 5 bases from J; bases unmatched to any gene: 8. This CDR3 is built from 16 residues. Germline CDR1 reads KGHDR; CDR2 reads SFDVKD. The CDR3 DNA reads TGTGCCACCAGTGACACCGGGACAGGGGGGAAATATGGCTACACCTTC. Its protein product is CATSDTGTGGKYGYTF.

The chain links TRBV5-5 to TRBJ2-3; 12 bases map to TRBD1. The CDR3 is made up of 19 amino acids. V lost 4 bases and J lost 2; bases outside the gene matches: 14. The germline V gene encodes CDR1 SGHKS and CDR2 YYEKEE (reference sequence). DNA of the CDR3: TGTGCCAGCAGCCCAAAGGGACAGGGGGCTCAGGGGGCCACAGATACGCAGTATTTT. Its translation: CASSPKGQGAQGATDTQYF.

The rearrangement joins TRBV7-2 to TRBJ1-2, with 11 bases identical to TRBD1. V was clipped by 5 bases and J by 7 bases; unmatched bases: 9. There are 15 residues in the CDR3. The germline CDR1 and CDR2 sequences are SGHTA and FQGNSA. DNA for the CDR3: TGTGCCAGCAGCCTTTTAGGACAGGGGGCGTTTGGCTACACCTTC. Translation gives CASSLLGQGAFGYTF.

The J gene is TRBJ1-2, the V gene TRBV19; D is unresolved. Germline CDR1 is LNHDA and CDR2 is SQIVND (reference sequence). Trimming removed 0 bases at V and 7 bases at J, with 9 bases between. The CDR3 totals 13 residues. CDR3 coding DNA: TGTGCCAGTAGTATAGAAGGAGAATTTGGCTACACCTTC. Translating gives CASSIEGEFGYTF.

V usage is TRBV19 and J usage is TRBJ2-3; 12 bases align to TRBD2. This CDR3 is built from 16 residues. Germline V CDR1 and CDR2: LNHDA, SQIVND (reference sequence). Germline trimming cut 5 bases from V and 2 bases from J; bases unmatched to any gene: 5. In nucleotides, the CDR3 is TGTGCCAGTAGTTCTAGGACTAGCGGGGCCACAGATACGCAGTATTTT. Translation: CASSSRTSGATDTQYF.

This chain links TRBV10-3 with TRBJ2-1, with a weak D call TRBD2 (5 bases). V gave up 2 bases and J gave up 6 bases, with 11 bases separating them. This CDR3 comprises 14 residues. CDR1 is ENHRY, CDR2 SYGVKD, per germline. CDR3 amino acids: CAISERPDFNEQFF. CDR3 bases: TGTGCCATCAGTGAGCGTCCGGACTTCAATGAGCAGTTCTTC.